This T cell receptor beta chain comes out of a study of T-cell reconstitution after alpha-beta-depleted transplantation in children. Study-wide results and caveats: Approximately two months post-transplant, alpha-beta T cells reportedly originated from several hundred expanded graft clones. Recipient T cells and thymic progenitors that survived gave rise to the high TCRbeta diversity observed at day 60 in some patients. Diversity and T-cell counts at one year after transplant derived mostly from new T cells.

TCRbeta library preparation incorporated unique molecular identifiers. TCRdb passed the PCR reads through MiXCR, listing each CDR3 protein once. The sample lists roughly 300,000 distinct CDR3 sequences; approximately 10% were seen once. Per the germline V gene, CDR1 is SGHRS and CDR2 is YFSETQ. This CDR3 contains 15 residues. V was clipped by 4 bases and J by 1 base, with 12 bases between them. This clonotype was picked up many times. Its antigen is unidentified. This sample comprised peripheral blood, obtained 180 days after TCRalphabeta/CD19-depleted stem cell transplant. The sequence derives from a male patient aged 2 to 9 who had a stem cell transplant for chronic granulomatous disease, so the T cells may come from the graft donor. The chain couples TRBV5-1 to TRBJ2-1; D assignment may be TRBD1 or TRBD2 (5 bases each). The CDR3 DNA reads as TGCGCCAGCAGCCCGGAGAGGGGATCCTACAATGAGCAGTTCTTC. Its translation: CASSPERGSYNEQFF.